This record looks at one T cell receptor (beta chain) sequence and its context. This specimen includes other DNA sequences encoding the same CDR3. The data stem from a study of blood T cell repertoires in COVID-19. Across the study: Recovery meant two consecutive negative NP/OP PCR tests, professional clearance, or resolved symptoms. In each case, the material was cDNA or gDNA derived from T cells, B-cell-depleted T cells, or PBMCs.

Those who participated ranged in age from about 18 to 95 years and resided in approximately 26 US areas. The CDR3 has 15 amino acids. CDR1 is LNHDA and CDR2 is SQIVND in the germline V gene (reference sequence). V gave up 3 bases and J gave up 3 bases, with 12 bases separating them. In the original processing: Reference gene primer amplification in the assay estimated nucleated cell counts. Profiled with immunoSEQ multiplex PCR; TCRdb holds only in-frame clones, not every one. D and trimming were read from the DNA, whereas the V and J calls and clone size are those reported in that table. The sample consists of 250,000 to 300,000 clones, 70% to 90% of them appearing once.

The sequencing input was PBMCs or T cells enriched from blood (not recorded which). This rearrangement joins TRBV19 to TRBJ1-5; possible D gene TRBD1, 6 bases. This receptor was identified in a woman aged 55-70 years in a cohort exposed to, infected with or recovered from COVID-19 (not recorded which). CDR3: CASSIGQGYNQPQHF. DNA of the CDR3: TGTGCCAGTAGTATCGGCCAGGGGTACAATCAGCCCCAGCATTTT.